These T cell receptor beta chains were read from a single sample in a study of shared clonotypes between healthy human individuals. Repertoires were generated with immunoSEQ multiplex PCR, while TCRdb's copy carries only in-frame clones and drops some. This repertoire shows around 940,000 clones, around three quarters found once; its top ten account for roughly 1.5%. The sample taken for sequencing was memory CD4+ T cells sorted from blood. These receptors came from a man aged 18-30 years in good health. The CDR3 runs from the conserved cysteine through the conserved F or W. D genes are given only for firm matches. The size field is filled for only some rows; it gives once, few, many or a size class.

.,TRBV28,TRBJ2-2,TRBD2,TGTGCCAGCAAGGGAGGGTTTAACGGGGAGCTGTTTTTT,CASKGGFNGELFF
.,TRBV7-6,TRBJ2-2,.,TGTGCCAGCAGGGAGGGGGGCAGAGACACCGGGGAGCTGTTTTTT,CASREGGRDTGELFF
.,TRBV28,TRBJ1-6,.,TGTGCCAGCAGTTCGCCCGAGGCACAGGTTTCACCCCTCCACTTT,CASSSPEAQVSPLHF
.,TRBV7-2,TRBJ2-3,TRBD2,TGTGCCAGCAGGGGACTAGCGGGGTTAGATACGCAGTATTTT,CASRGLAGLDTQYF
.,TRBV19,TRBJ2-5,TRBD2,TGTGCCAGTAGTATATCCGGACTAGGTCAGGAGACCCAGTACTTC,CASSISGLGQETQYF
many,TRBV19,TRBJ2-3,.,TGTGCCAGTAGTTTCACGTCCGGGGGAGATACGCAGTATTTT,CASSFTSGGDTQYF
.,TRBV7-2,TRBJ2-3,TRBD2,TGTGCCAGCAGCATCCCGACTAGCGGGGCAGATACGCAGTATTTT,CASSIPTSGADTQYF
.,TRBV12-5,TRBJ2-1,TRBD2,TGTGCTAGTGGTTTGGTAGTCTCGCGGGAGGCTCACAATGAGCAGTTCTTC,CASGLVVSREAHNEQFF
.,TRBV4-3,TRBJ2-7,TRBD1,TGCGCCAGCAGCCAACACAGGGGTTTGGGCTACGAGCAGTACTTC,CASSQHRGLGYEQYF
.,TRBV13,TRBJ2-7,.,TGTGCCAGCAGCTTCTACAGATCGAGCTCCTACGAGCAGTACTTC,CASSFYRSSSYEQYF
.,TRBV6-6,TRBJ2-7,.,TGTGCCAGTAGGAGGGGTGGCGGGAATCACTACGAGCAGTACTTC,CASRRGGGNHYEQYF
few,TRBV2,TRBJ2-1,.,TGTGCCAGCAGTGAATGGCAGGGGGGGCTAGGTGAGCAGTTCTTC,CASSEWQGGLGEQFF
.,TRBV5-1,TRBJ2-7,.,TGCGCCAGCAGCTCGACTTCAGGAGTTAGCTCCTACGAGCAGTACTTC,CASSSTSGVSSYEQYF
.,TRBV28,TRBJ2-7,TRBD1,TGTGCCAACTCCGGGACAGGGGCGCGGGAGCAGTACTTC,CANSGTGAREQYF
.,TRBV28,TRBJ1-4,.,TGTGCCAGCAGTTTAGGGGGTGAGACTAATGAAAAACTGTTTTTT,CASSLGGETNEKLFF
.,TRBV18,TRBJ2-2,.,TGTGCCAGCTCACCACCAGCCTCCGCGAACACCGGGGAGCTGTTTTTT,CASSPPASANTGELFF
.,TRBV6-5,TRBJ2-7,.,TGTGCCAGCAGTTACCACTCCAGGGTCTACGAGCAGTACTTC,CASSYHSRVYEQYF
.,TRBV7-8,TRBJ2-5,TRBD1,TGTGCCAGCAGCTTAGCGAGGACAGGGCAAGAGACCCAGTACTTC,CASSLARTGQETQYF
once,TRBV5-1,TRBJ2-5,.,TGCGCCAGCAGCCAAGGGGGCAGCGGGCCCTCTCAAGAGACCCAGTACTTC,CASSQGGSGPSQETQYF
.,TRBV5-1,TRBJ1-1,TRBD1,TGCGCCAGCAGCTTGGTAGAGAGACAGGGCACCACTGAAGCTTTCTTT,CASSLVERQGTTEAFF
few,TRBV9,TRBJ2-5,TRBD1,TGTGCCAGCAGCGTATCTGGGGGGACAGGGCCAGAGACCCAGTACTTC,CASSVSGGTGPETQYF
.,TRBV6-5,TRBJ2-7,.,TGTGCCAGCAGCCGCTCGCAGACTATCTCCTACGAGCAGTACTTC,CASSRSQTISYEQYF
once,TRBV30,TRBJ2-7,.,TGTGCCTGGAGCACCGGACTTGAAAACGAGCAGTACTTC,CAWSTGLENEQYF
.,TRBV11-3,TRBJ2-2,.,TGTGCCAGCAGCTTAAATGGACAGGAGCTGTTTTTT,CASSLNGQELFF
.,TRBV19,TRBJ1-4,.,TGTGCCAGTAGTATAGGCAGGATCGGCGAAAAACTGTTTTTT,CASSIGRIGEKLFF
.,TRBV18,TRBJ1-2,.,TGTGCCAGCTCACAGGGCGGAGGGAACTATGGCTACACCTTC,CASSQGGGNYGYTF
.,TRBV6-5,TRBJ2-3,TRBD2,TGTGCCAGCAGTCCGGGACTAGCCCACCCAGATACGCAGTATTTT,CASSPGLAHPDTQYF
.,TRBV28,TRBJ1-1,TRBD1,TGTGCCAGCAGACCACGTTGGGACAGATTGAACACTGAAGCTTTCTTT,CASRPRWDRLNTEAFF
.,TRBV5-4,TRBJ2-3,TRBD2,TGTGCCAGCAGCTCCAGGGGGACTAGCGGCACAGATACGCAGTATTTT,CASSSRGTSGTDTQYF
few,TRBV7-2,TRBJ1-2,TRBD1,TGTGCCAGCAGCTTAAGGCCAGGGGGGAACTATGGCTACACCTTC,CASSLRPGGNYGYTF
few,TRBV5-1,TRBJ1-5,.,TGCGCCAGCAGCTTGACAGGGCCCCCGGGCAATCAGCCCCAGCATTTT,CASSLTGPPGNQPQHF
.,TRBV4-2,TRBJ2-1,.,TGTGCCAGCAGCCAAGAGGGAGTTCGAAACAATGAGCAGTTCTTC,CASSQEGVRNNEQFF
few,TRBV5-1,TRBJ1-1,.,TGCGCCAGCAGGAACCGAGAGTCCACTGAAGCTTTCTTT,CASRNRESTEAFF
.,TRBV28,TRBJ1-5,.,TGTGCCAGCACCTCTCAGGGGTTTGGCAATCAGCCCCAGCATTTT,CASTSQGFGNQPQHF
once,TRBV6-6,TRBJ2-3,.,TGTGCCAGCAGACAGGGTCGAGCGCAGTATTTT,CASRQGRAQYF
.,TRBV12-2,TRBJ2-3,.,TGTGCAAGTCGCCGCCTGAGGGGCGCAGATACGCAGTATTTT,CASRRLRGADTQYF
once,TRBV7-9,TRBJ1-1,.,TGTGCCAGCAGCTTGGAAACAGGCACTGAAGCTTTCTTT,CASSLETGTEAFF
few,TRBV30,TRBJ1-6,.,TGTGCCTGGACAGGGGAACTCAATTCACCCCTCCACTTT,CAWTGELNSPLHF
.,TRBV9,TRBJ2-3,.,TGTGCCAGCAGCGTAGACGGTAGAGATACGCAGTATTTT,CASSVDGRDTQYF
.,TRBV30,TRBJ1-1,.,TGTGCCGCTCGACAGAGAGCCACTGAAGCTTTCTTT,CAARQRATEAFF
.,TRBV4-3,TRBJ2-7,TRBD2,TGCGCCAGCGCGGCGGGACTAGCGGGATCTTACGAGCAGTACTTC,CASAAGLAGSYEQYF
once,TRBV2,TRBJ2-5,.,TGTGCCAGCAGTGAAACGCGGGAGACCCAGTACTTC,CASSETRETQYF
.,TRBV5-1,TRBJ1-1,.,TGCGCCAGCAGCTTGATTGGGGGGAACACTGAAGCTTTCTTT,CASSLIGGNTEAFF
once,TRBV29-1,TRBJ1-2,.,TGCAGCTCCTTTGGCAGCTATGGCTACACCTTC,CSSFGSYGYTF
.,TRBV5-5,TRBJ2-7,.,TGTGCCAGCAGCCCATCCTACGGGAAGGCCCACGAGCAGTACTTC,CASSPSYGKAHEQYF
many,TRBV4-1,TRBJ2-7,TRBD2,TGCGCCAGCAGCCAAGATCCCGGACTAGCGGGAGGTGAGCAGTACTTC,CASSQDPGLAGGEQYF
few,TRBV10-2,TRBJ2-7,TRBD1,TGCGCCAGCAGTTCCTGGGACAGGGGTCAGTACGAGCAGTACTTC,CASSSWDRGQYEQYF
.,TRBV27,TRBJ1-5,.,TGTGCCAGCAGTTTATCCGCCTCCCTAGCAATCAGCCCCCAGCATTTT,CASSLSASLAISPQHF
.,TRBV6-4,TRBJ2-7,.,TGTGCCAGCAGTGCCTGGGGCCTAGGCGAGCAGTACTTC,CASSAWGLGEQYF
.,TRBV9,TRBJ1-3,.,TGTGCCAGCAGCGACGACTCCCCGGGCTCTGGAAACACCATATATTTT,CASSDDSPGSGNTIYF
.,TRBV19,TRBJ1-5,TRBD1,TGTGCCAGTAGTAGGGGACAGGGCAATCAGCCCCAGCATTTT,CASSRGQGNQPQHF
.,TRBV5-1,TRBJ2-3,TRBD2,TGCGCCAGCAGCCCAACTAGCGGGTCCACAGATACGCAGTATTTT,CASSPTSGSTDTQYF
.,TRBV6-6,TRBJ2-1,TRBD2,TGTGCCAGCAGTTACGGTCTAGCGGGGTACAATGAGCAGTTCTTC,CASSYGLAGYNEQFF
.,TRBV7-9,TRBJ2-7,TRBD2,TGTGCCAGCAGCTATGGGACTAGCGGGAGGGCCGAGTCCTACGAGCAGTACTTC,CASSYGTSGRAESYEQYF
once,TRBV6-1,TRBJ2-7,TRBD1,TGTGCCAGCAAATTGACAGGGGTTTCCTACGAGCAGTACTTC,CASKLTGVSYEQYF
once,TRBV18,TRBJ2-7,.,TGTGCCAGCTCACCAGGGCCTCCCTACGAGCAGTACTTC,CASSPGPPYEQYF
few,TRBV5-8,TRBJ1-1,.,TGTGCCAGCACCTTACAATTGAACACTGAAGCTTTCTTT,CASTLQLNTEAFF
.,TRBV9,TRBJ2-2,TRBD2,TGTGCCAGCAGCCCCCCGGGACTAGGGATCGGGGAGCTGTTTTTT,CASSPPGLGIGELFF
.,TRBV10-3,TRBJ1-1,.,TGTGCCATCTCCGACGGGTTGGGGACTGAAGCTTTCTTT,CAISDGLGTEAFF
.,TRBV5-1,TRBJ2-7,.,TGCGCCAGCAGCTTGTATACAGGTACCTACGAGCAGTACTTC,CASSLYTGTYEQYF